This record looks at one T cell receptor beta chain sequence and its context. Source study methods: From reference gene primer amplification, estimates of nucleated cell counts were derived. Clones were sequenced by immunoSEQ multiplex PCR, and TCRdb holds only the in-frame ones, with some missing. The DNA was the basis for D and trimming; V, J and clone size are from that table. The sample contains some 130,000 clones, 75% to 90% of which appear only once. Per germline, CDR1 LGHNA and CDR2 YNFKEQ. The V and J ends lost 1 base and 1 base respectively, with 12 bases between them. The CDR3 runs to 16 residues. This sample is drawn from a study of blood T cell repertoires in COVID-19. Across the study: Whether acute or convalescent, the COVID-19 samples came from the United States, Italy and Spain. PBMCs, B-cell-depleted T cells, or T cells were the source of the cDNA or gDNA that made up the material.

This rearrangement joins TRBV4-2 to TRBJ2-3, with D maybe TRBD1 (5 bases). The clonotype was recovered from a man between 50 and 59 years old with active COVID-19. The sequenced sample consisted of peripheral blood. The CDR3 here is CASSQVKTGGTDTQYF. As DNA, the CDR3 is TGTGCCAGCAGCCAAGTCAAAACAGGAGGCACAGATACGCAGTATTTT.